One sample yielded the 23 T cell receptor beta chains listed below, sequenced in a study of lymphopenia after photon versus proton radiotherapy. Clones were sequenced by immunoSEQ multiplex PCR, and TCRdb holds only the in-frame ones, with some missing. The table has tens of thousands of clones, roughly 89% seen once. Sequenced material: peripheral blood, taken from a patient treated with proton-based radiotherapy. Every receptor here comes from a woman aged 60-75 years with cholangiocarcinoma. Some clones in this sample may be carry-over from other donors' samples.

The genes are TRBV5-4 and TRBJ1-5, with D hard to call. Germline CDR1 and CDR2: SGHNT and YYREEE (reference sequence). The CDR3 has 13 residues. V lost 0 bases and J 7 bases, leaving 8 bases between the germline ends. The CDR3 here is CASSLGLEQPQHF. CDR3 DNA: TGTGCCAGCAGCTTGGGACTGGAACAGCCCCAGCATTTT. Full variable domain (missing parts from reference TRBV5-4 and TRBJ1-5): ETGVTQSPTHLIKTRGQQVTLRCSSQSGHNTVSWYQQALGQGPQFIFQYYREEENGRGNFPPRFSGLQFPNYSSELNVNALELDDSALYLCASSLGLEQPQHFGDGTRLSIL.

V usage is TRBV7-9 and J usage is TRBJ2-1; 12 bases agree with TRBD1. There are 16 residues in the CDR3. Per the germline V gene, CDR1 is SEHNR and CDR2 is FQNEAQ (reference sequence). V gave up 5 bases and J gave up 6 bases; unmatched junction bases: 8. Written as DNA, the CDR3 is TGTGCCAGCAGCCTGGGGACAGGGGGCGATAGCAATGAGCAGTTCTTC. Translating it yields CASSLGTGGDSNEQFF.

The J gene is TRBJ2-7, the V gene TRBV4-1; weak D call: TRBD2 (6 bases). The germline V gene has CDR1 MGHRA and CDR2 YSYEKL. V gave up 3 bases and J gave up 0 bases, with 15 bases separating them. This CDR3 is built from 16 residues. The CDR3 loop is CASSQEGLASSYEQYF. The CDR3 region has the DNA TGCGCCAGCAGCCAGGAGGGATTAGCGAGCTCCTACGAGCAGTACTTC.

A single count supports this clone. CDR3 sequence reads: CASSGDLLPAYEQYF. The CDR3 nucleotides are TGTGCCAGCAGTGGGGACTTACTCCCCGCCTACGAGCAGTACTTC. The chain is built from TRBV2 and TRBJ2-7; tentative D call: TRBD2 (6 bases). Trimming took off 4 bases at V and 2 bases at J, with 15 bases between the two ends. The CDR3 is made up of 15 amino acids. CDR1 and CDR2 (germline): SNHLY, FYNNEI.

The chain is built from TRBV27 and TRBJ2-4; 10 bases are shared with TRBD2. V gave up 1 base and J gave up 1 base; unmatched junction bases: 1. The CDR3 runs to 16 residues. Germline CDR1 MNHEY, CDR2 SMNVEV (reference sequence). CDR3 protein: CASSLYSGGAKNIQYF. CDR3 bases: TGTGCCAGCAGTTTATATAGCGGGGGGGCCAAAAACATTCAGTACTTC.

This rearrangement joins TRBV19 to TRBJ2-2, with D possibly being TRBD2 (5 bases). The CDR3 length is 14 residues. CDR1 and CDR2 (germline): LNHDA, SQIVND (reference sequence). V dropped 5 bases and J dropped 3 bases, with 10 bases sitting between them. DNA for the CDR3: TGTGCCAGTAGTGTGGGAGAGGACACCGGGGAGCTGTTTTTT. Translation gives CASSVGEDTGELFF.

This clone appeared once. The gene calls are TRBV10-2 and TRBJ1-4, with no clear D. The length of the CDR3 is 14 residues. Germline-derived CDR1 and CDR2 are WSHSY and SAAADI. The ends were cut back, 3 bases at V and 7 bases at J, with 12 bases in the middle. In DNA form, the CDR3 reads TGCGCCAGCAGTGATAAGGGTTGGGGTGAAAAACTGTTTTTT. Translation gives CASSDKGWGEKLFF.

The rearrangement uses TRBV27 and TRBJ2-3; 13 nucleotides align to TRBD2. Germline lookup yields CDR1 MNHEY and CDR2 SMNVEV (reference sequence). The ends lost 0 bases at V and 4 bases at J; junction bases unmatched: 4. The CDR3 is 17 amino acids. DNA of the CDR3: TGTGCCAGCAGTTTATCGGGGACTAGCGGGGCGGCAGATACGCAGTATTTT. Protein: CASSLSGTSGAADTQYF.

Notes on this clone: The junction shows a germline mismatch at one end, possibly a read error. The chain couples TRBV7-2 to TRBJ2-5; D is possibly TRBD1 (6 bases). CDR1 and CDR2 from the germline V gene are SGHTA and FQGNSA. The CDR3 sequence is 12 residues long. The CDR3 reads CASNFKGRDNNF. CDR3 in DNA: TGTGCCAGCAACTTTAAAGGCCGGGACAATAACTTC.

This chain joins TRBV5-1 and TRBJ2-1; TRBD2 matches 9 bases. Germline-derived CDR1 and CDR2 are SGHRS and YFSETQ. The CDR3 loop spans 15 amino acids. The J segment lost 5 bases and the V segment lost 0 bases, leaving 3 bases of the junction unmatched. The CDR3 loop is CASSLVLAGNNEQFF. The CDR3, as DNA: TGCGCCAGCAGCTTGGTCCTAGCGGGAAACAATGAGCAGTTCTTC.

V is TRBV19 and J is TRBJ1-3; tentatively, D is TRBD1 (5 bases). The V gene's germline CDR1 is LNHDA and CDR2 SQIVND (reference sequence). This CDR3 is built from 16 residues. Deletions cut 7 bases from V and 0 bases from J, with 16 bases between. The CDR3 region has the DNA TGTGCCAGTACTGACAGTTCCCGTAGCTCTGGAAACACCATATATTTT. It encodes CASTDSSRSSGNTIYF.

The gene calls are TRBV2 and TRBJ2-3, with no clear D. The germline V and J ends were trimmed by 6 bases and 2 bases, with 3 bases remaining between them. The CDR3 totals 11 residues. Germline V gene sequence: CDR1 SNHLY, CDR2 FYNNEI. The CDR3 nucleotides are TGTGCCAGCAGCCCCACAGATACGCAGTATTTT. Translating it yields CASSPTDTQYF.

This chain joins TRBV19 and TRBJ2-1; either TRBD1 or TRBD2 may supply D (5 bases each). The CDR3 consists of 15 residues. Germline CDR1 is LNHDA and CDR2 is SQIVND (reference sequence). Trimming cost V 5 bases and J 7 bases, with 18 bases left between them. The CDR3 loop reads CASSLGPTQDNEQFF. The CDR3 nucleotides are TGTGCCAGTAGTTTGGGACCTACACAGGATAATGAGCAGTTCTTC. Full variable domain (outside the CDR3, taken from reference TRBV19 and TRBJ2-1): DGGITQSPKYLFRKEGQNVTLSCEQNLNHDAMYWYRQDPGQGLRLIYYSQIVNDFQKGDIAEGYSVSREKKESFPLTVTSAQKNPTAFYLCASSLGPTQDNEQFFGPGTRLTVL.

CDR3 sequence (DNA): TGTGCCTGGAGTGGGGGTTTCGACAATCAGCCCCAGCATTTT. Translation: CAWSGGFDNQPQHF. The chain couples TRBV30 to TRBJ1-5, with D uncertain. Trimming removed 1 base from V and 3 bases from J, with 10 bases in between. The CDR3 runs to 14 residues. CDR1 and CDR2 from the germline V gene are GTSNPN and SVGIG (reference sequence). Supplemented by reference TRBV30 and TRBJ1-5, the full variable domain reads SQTIHQWPATLVQPVGSPLSLECTVEGTSNPNLYWYRQAAGRGLQLLFYSVGIGQISSEVPQNLSASRPQDRQFILSSKKLLLSDSGFYLCAWSGGFDNQPQHFGDGTRLSIL.

This chain connects TRBV19 to TRBJ1-2; weak D call: TRBD1 (6 bases). Trimming pared 5 bases from V and 4 bases from J, leaving 17 bases between. Germline-derived CDR1 and CDR2 are LNHDA and SQIVND (reference sequence). The CDR3 has 15 residues. The CDR3 region has the DNA TGTGCCAGTAGTTACTCAGGGGAAAGCGGCTATGGCTACACCTTC. Translating gives CASSYSGESGYGYTF.

This clone was seen more than once but under ten times. This sequence joins TRBV5-1 and TRBJ1-1, with D unresolved. CDR1 is SGHRS, CDR2 YFSETQ, per germline. The CDR3 runs to 15 residues. V was shortened by 1 base and J by 1 base, with 11 bases between the two germline ends. The CDR3 loop is CASSLTWATNTEAFF. CDR3 nucleotide sequence: TGCGCCAGCAGCTTGACGTGGGCTACGAACACTGAAGCTTTCTTT.

V is TRBV13 and J is TRBJ2-3; maybe TRBD2 (7 bases). The CDR3 spans 16 residues. The V end was cut by 3 bases, the J end by 2 bases, with 15 bases between. CDR1 and CDR2 from the germline V gene are PRHDT and FYEKMQ (reference sequence). CDR3 region: CASSFSRRGPTDTQYF. CDR3 nucleotide sequence: TGTGCCAGCAGCTTCTCGCGGCGGGGGCCCACAGATACGCAGTATTTT.

The rearrangement uses TRBV5-1 and TRBJ2-1; 11 bases are a match to TRBD2. Germline V lookup: CDR1 SGHRS, CDR2 YFSETQ. This CDR3 has 17 residues. The V segment lost 4 bases and the J segment 0 bases; nucleotides outside the gene matches: 6. CDR3 amino acids: CASSPPLAGVSYNEQFF. CDR3 nucleotides: TGCGCCAGCAGCCCCCCACTAGCGGGGGTCTCCTACAATGAGCAGTTCTTC.

The rearrangement joins TRBV11-2 to TRBJ2-7, with D maybe TRBD2 (5 bases). V dropped 1 base and J dropped 7 bases, with 17 bases sitting between them. Germline CDR1 reads SGHAT; CDR2 reads FQNNGV. The CDR3 is made up of 15 amino acids. This chain's CDR3 is CASSLGQAGRVEQYF. CDR3 nucleotides: TGTGCCAGCAGCTTAGGCCAGGCGGGTCGCGTTGAGCAGTACTTC.

This clone was recorded only once. CDR3 DNA sequence: TGTGCCAGCAGCCCGAGGGGAGAGGGTCAGCCCCAGCATTTT. This translates into CASSPRGEGQPQHF. The chain uses TRBV7-8 and TRBJ1-5, with D perhaps TRBD1 (5 bases). This CDR3 region has 14 residues. Germline V gene sequence: CDR1 SGHVS, CDR2 FQNEAQ. Trimming cost V 5 bases and J 6 bases, with 14 bases left between them.

This clone was detected only once. The genes are TRBV2 and TRBJ2-5; weak D call: TRBD2 (6 bases). V dropped 7 bases and J dropped 2 bases, with 14 bases sitting between them. Germline CDR1 is SNHLY and CDR2 is FYNNEI. The CDR3 contains 14 residues. CDR3 coding DNA: TGTGCCAGCACTGGGGACTGGACGCAAGAGACCCAGTACTTC. This sequence encodes CASTGDWTQETQYF.

V and J are TRBV18 and TRBJ1-1, with 8 bases fitting TRBD1. The CDR3 totals 16 residues. CDR1 KGHSH and CDR2 LQKENI come from the germline V gene. With V trimmed by 1 base and J by 3 bases, 7 bases remained unmatched. The CDR3 DNA follows: TGTGCCAGCTCACCACTGGACAGGGCTCTGGACACTGAAGCTTTCTTT. Encoded protein: CASSPLDRALDTEAFF.

V is TRBV5-1 and J is TRBJ2-3, with no clear D. The CDR3 is 16 residues long. V was clipped by 0 bases and J by 0 bases, with 11 bases between them. CDR1 is SGHRS and CDR2 is YFSETQ in the germline V gene. CDR3 loop: CASSLDRGQSTDTQYF. DNA for the CDR3: TGCGCCAGCAGCTTGGACCGTGGGCAGAGCACAGATACGCAGTATTTT. Supplemented by reference TRBV5-1 and TRBJ2-3, the full variable domain reads KAGVTQTPRYLIKTRGQQVTLSCSPISGHRSVSWYQQTPGQGLQFLFEYFSETQRNKGNFPGRFSGRQFSNSRSEMNVSTLELGDSALYLCASSLDRGQSTDTQYFGPGTRLTVL.